This TCR beta chain was identified in a study of T cell repertoires in cytomegalovirus infection. On this clonotype: Its target is not known.

TCRdb redid the calling of the reads with MiXCR, one entry per CDR3 protein. The sample includes approximately 470,000 distinct CDR3 sequences, under 45% of them seen just once. The CDR3 is made up of 14 amino acids. The V gene's germline CDR1 is LNHDA and CDR2 SQIVND (reference sequence). Trimming removed 5 bases at V and 2 bases at J, with 11 bases between. Material: cultured PBMCs, obtained from culture after CMV antigen stimulation. The TCR comes from a human donor in good health (CMV status not recorded). Some clones in this sample may be carry-over from other donors' samples. V gene TRBV19 combines with J gene TRBJ2-3; either TRBD1 or TRBD2 may supply D (5 bases each). CDR3: CASSPGAFTDTQYF. Written as DNA, the CDR3 is TGTGCCAGTAGTCCCGGGGCCTTCACAGATACGCAGTATTTT.